The rows below give T cell receptor beta chains drawn from one sample of a study of response to subunit inactivated influenza vaccine. TCRdb called the RT-PCR reads again in MiXCR, with one record for every CDR3 protein. This table has approximately 170,000 distinct CDR3 sequences, less than 15% appearing once. The same data also went into a second study, on T cells expressing NK-cell markers.

The sample here was CD8+ T cells sorted from PBMCs, taken less than 13 days after vaccination. The receptor set was obtained from a man between 50 and 59 years old who received an inactivated influenza vaccine. The CDR3 runs from the conserved cysteine through the conserved F or W. A D gene is named only where the DNA matches it firmly. Clone size appears in some rows only: once, few, many, or a class for an expanded clone.

abundance | j_gene | d_gene | v_gene | CDR3aa | CDR3nt
few | TRBJ1-1 | NA | TRBV12-3/TRBV12-4 | CASLQGGTEAFF | TGTGCCAGCTTACAGGGAGGCACTGAAGCTTTCTTT
few | TRBJ2-7 | NA | TRBV7-8 | CASSFQGYEQYF | TGTGCCAGCAGCTTCCAGGGTTACGAGCAGTACTTC
few | TRBJ2-7 | NA | TRBV25-1 | CASSGISYEQYF | TGTGCCAGCAGTGGTATCAGCTACGAGCAGTACTTC
NA | TRBJ2-3 | TRBD2 | TRBV15 | CATSSQLAGTLTDTQYF | TGTGCCACCAGCAGCCAACTAGCGGGAACCCTCACAGATACGCAGTATTTT
few | TRBJ2-2 | NA | TRBV6-1 | CASSEARNTGELFF | TGTGCCAGCAGTGAAGCTAGGAACACCGGGGAGCTGTTTTTT
NA | TRBJ2-5 | NA | TRBV12-3/TRBV12-4 | CASSPKGTRLWETQYF | TGTGCCAGCAGCCCAAAGGGGACTCGCCTATGGGAGACCCAGTACTTC
NA | TRBJ2-7 | NA | TRBV27 | CASSSMTGRYEQYF | TGTGCCAGCAGTTCAATGACAGGGAGGTACGAGCAGTACTTC
NA | TRBJ2-1 | NA | TRBV9 | CASSGPRSNEQFF | TGTGCCAGCAGCGGACCGAGAAGCAATGAGCAGTTCTTC
NA | TRBJ1-1 | NA | TRBV27 | CASSVTGSAEAFF | TGTGCCAGCAGTGTCACAGGGAGCGCTGAAGCTTTCTTT
few | TRBJ2-5 | NA | TRBV11-2 | CASSLRREIGETQYF | TGTGCCAGCAGCTTACGAAGGGAGATAGGTGAGACCCAGTACTTC
many | TRBJ2-1 | TRBD2 | TRBV20-1 | CSALPTSVNEQFF | TGCAGTGCGCTTCCAACTAGCGTGAATGAGCAGTTCTTC
once | TRBJ2-1 | TRBD2 | TRBV12-3/TRBV12-4 | CASSLRTSNEQFF | TGTGCCAGCAGTTTAAGGACTAGCAATGAGCAGTTCTTC
NA | TRBJ2-1 | NA | TRBV27 | CASSFQQSSYNEQFF | TGTGCCAGCAGTTTTCAACAATCCTCCTACAATGAGCAGTTCTTC
few | TRBJ1-1 | NA | TRBV4-1 | CASSQVGGSEAFF | TGCGCCAGCAGCCAAGTTGGGGGGTCTGAAGCTTTCTTT
few | TRBJ2-3 | TRBD2 | TRBV2 | CARPNREGTDTQYF | TGTGCCCGACCGAACCGGGAGGGCACAGATACGCAGTATTTT
few | TRBJ1-5 | TRBD1 | TRBV2 | CASSDGSLPGQVYQPQHF | TGTGCCAGCAGTGACGGGTCTTTACCGGGACAGGTTTATCAGCCCCAGCATTTT
many | TRBJ2-7 | TRBD2 | TRBV20-1 | CSARDGAGVWYEQYF | TGCAGTGCTAGAGATGGGGCGGGAGTCTGGTACGAGCAGTACTTC
many | TRBJ2-2 | TRBD2 | TRBV3-1 | CASSHLAGAHTGELFF | TGTGCCAGCAGCCATTTAGCGGGGGCCCACACCGGGGAGCTGTTTTTT
few | TRBJ2-7 | NA | TRBV28 | CASTPRGLSSYEQYF | TGTGCCAGCACCCCCCGGGGTCTATCCTCCTACGAGCAGTACTTC
NA | TRBJ2-3 | TRBD1 | TRBV4-3 | CASSQDRERDTQYF | TGCGCCAGCAGCCAGGACAGGGAACGGGATACGCAGTATTTT
few | TRBJ1-5 | NA | TRBV28 | CASIPSAYQPQHF | TGTGCCAGCATACCCTCTGCGTATCAGCCCCAGCATTTT
few | TRBJ2-1 | NA | TRBV3-1 | CASSQDGGRGWIYNEQFF | TGTGCCAGCAGCCAAGATGGTGGGAGAGGGTGGATCTACAATGAGCAGTTCTTC
many | TRBJ2-2 | NA | TRBV6-5 | CASSPNTGELFF | TGTGCCAGCAGTCCGAACACCGGGGAGCTGTTTTTT
few | TRBJ2-7 | NA | TRBV7-6 | CASSPRTGGFYEQYF | TGTGCCAGCAGCCCCCGGACAGGAGGGTTCTACGAGCAGTACTTC
NA | TRBJ2-1 | TRBD2 | TRBV7-8 | CASSLSMRLAGGPGYNEQFF | TGTGCCAGCAGCTTATCTATGAGACTAGCGGGGGGGCCTGGCTACAATGAGCAGTTCTTC
NA | TRBJ1-2 | NA | TRBV7-9 | CASSSSNTEYGYTF | TGTGCCAGCAGCTCCAGTAATACCGAATATGGCTACACCTTC
few | TRBJ2-4 | NA | TRBV7-9 | CASSLARGDIQYF | TGTGCCAGCAGCCTAGCCAGGGGGGACATTCAGTACTTC
NA | TRBJ2-5 | NA | TRBV10-3 | CAISDSAGQQETQYF | TGTGCCATCAGTGATTCGGCGGGGCAACAAGAGACCCAGTACTTC
NA | TRBJ1-1 | NA | TRBV6-1 | CASRETGWDTEAFF | TGTGCCAGCAGGGAAACAGGATGGGACACTGAAGCTTTCTTT
few | TRBJ2-1 | TRBD1 | TRBV7-9 | CASSLGSLTGDDEQFF | TGTGCCAGCAGCTTAGGCTCGCTGACAGGGGACGATGAGCAGTTCTTC
NA | TRBJ1-4 | NA | TRBV20-1 | CSAGMGDFGGKLFF | TGCAGTGCTGGTATGGGGGACTTCGGGGGAAAACTGTTTTTT
NA | TRBJ2-1 | NA | TRBV11-2 | CASSLGLGYDEQFF | TGTGCCAGCAGCTTAGGGCTGGGATACGATGAGCAGTTCTTC
NA | TRBJ2-7 | NA | TRBV11-2 | CASSLDLKGGYEQYF | TGTGCCAGCAGCTTAGATCTGAAGGGGGGCTACGAGCAGTACTTC
few | TRBJ1-6 | NA | TRBV12-3/TRBV12-4 | CASSKPGQNSPLHF | TGTGCCAGCAGCAAACCGGGACAAAATTCACCCCTCCACTTT
few | TRBJ1-1 | NA | TRBV12-3/TRBV12-4 | CASSLQTGNTEAFF | TGTGCCAGCAGTTTACAAACAGGGAACACTGAAGCTTTCTTT
few | TRBJ1-6 | NA | TRBV3-1 | CASSQDSDRDNSPLHF | TGTGCCAGCAGCCAAGATTCGGACAGAGATAATTCACCCCTCCACTTT
NA | TRBJ1-1 | NA | TRBV7-9 | CASSPSGRNTEAFF | TGTGCCAGCAGCCCGTCGGGCAGGAACACTGAAGCTTTCTTT
few | TRBJ2-3 | TRBD2 | TRBV9 | CASSEGLVSSDTQYF | TGTGCCAGCAGCGAGGGACTAGTCTCTTCAGATACGCAGTATTTT
many | TRBJ1-6 | NA | TRBV6-1 | CASLNSPLHF | TGTGCCAGCCTTAATTCACCCCTCCACTTT
few | TRBJ1-2 | NA | TRBV7-8 | CASSLRTGNYGYTF | TGTGCCAGCAGCCTCCGGACGGGTAACTATGGCTACACCTTC
few | TRBJ2-3 | TRBD1 | TRBV28 | CAISGTENTDTQYF | TGTGCCATTTCCGGGACAGAGAACACAGATACGCAGTATTTT
NA | TRBJ2-3 | TRBD1 | TRBV4-3 | CASSEIWDRDTDTQYF | TGCGCCAGCAGCGAAATCTGGGACAGGGACACAGATACGCAGTATTTT
NA | TRBJ1-1 | NA | TRBV6-5 | CASSYSAGLSTEAFF | TGTGCCAGCAGTTACTCGGCGGGTCTCAGCACTGAAGCTTTCTTT
NA | TRBJ2-1 | TRBD2 | TRBV6-2/TRBV6-3 | CASSYPAGTRAENEQFF | TGTGCCAGCAGTTACCCTGCCGGGACTAGGGCCGAGAATGAGCAGTTCTTC
few | TRBJ2-7 | NA | TRBV15 | CATSPGSSGPYEQYF | TGTGCCACCAGTCCCGGGAGTAGCGGCCCCTACGAGCAGTACTTC
few | TRBJ2-7 | NA | TRBV9 | CASTLGGDSYEQYF | TGTGCCAGCACCCTCGGCGGGGACAGTTACGAGCAGTACTTC
NA | TRBJ2-7 | NA | TRBV9 | CASSVAEGGYEQYF | TGTGCCAGCAGCGTAGCAGAGGGCGGCTACGAGCAGTACTTC
many | TRBJ2-7 | TRBD2 | TRBV19 | CASSVSAGETYEQYF | TGTGCCAGTAGTGTCTCGGCGGGAGAAACCTACGAGCAGTACTTC
few | TRBJ1-1 | NA | TRBV5-5 | CASSLEGLGDLGTEAFF | TGTGCCAGCAGCTTGGAGGGTTTGGGGGATTTGGGCACTGAAGCTTTCTTT
NA | TRBJ2-7 | NA | TRBV15 | CATSSGEGTPSSYEQYF | TGTGCCACCAGCTCCGGGGAAGGGACGCCCAGCTCCTACGAGCAGTACTTC
many | TRBJ1-5 | NA | TRBV5-6 | CASSLAGGDDNQPQHF | TGTGCCAGCAGCTTGGCCGGGGGGGATGACAATCAGCCCCAGCATTTT
NA | TRBJ2-3 | NA | TRBV6-2/TRBV6-3 | CASSYAPLADTQYF | TGTGCCAGCAGTTACGCGCCCCTAGCGGATACGCAGTATTTT